Below, 4 T cell receptor beta chains from the same sample are listed, as sequenced in a study of blood T cell repertoires in COVID-19. Some clones are missing from TCRdb's copy, which holds only in-frame ones; the method was immunoSEQ multiplex PCR. The data contain nearly 350,000 clones, about 88% of them singletons. The sequenced material came from peripheral blood. All receptors derive from a woman aged 70-85 years with COVID-19, enrolled during active disease.

The rearrangement uses TRBV27 and TRBJ2-5, with 7 bases fitting TRBD2. Germline CDR1 reads MNHEY; CDR2 reads SMNVEV (reference sequence). V dropped 3 bases and J dropped 5; count of bases not matched to a gene: 15. The CDR3 loop spans 17 amino acids. The CDR3 bases are TGTGCCAGCAGTTTTGGCCCGAGCGGGGCAGGGATTGAGACCCAGTACTTC. Its protein is CASSFGPSGAGIETQYF.

The rearrangement joins TRBV27 to TRBJ1-4; 12 bases line up with TRBD1. Germline values: CDR1 MNHEY, CDR2 SMNVEV (reference sequence). This CDR3 has 16 residues. J lost 2 bases, V lost 8 bases, and 6 bases had no gene match. The CDR3 region is CASRVGQGATNEKLFF. CDR3 DNA: TGTGCCAGCCGAGTGGGACAGGGGGCTACTAATGAAAAACTGTTTTTT.

This clone was detected many times. The chain recombines TRBV14 with TRBJ1-2, with 7 positions matching TRBD1. The CDR3 has 16 amino acids. The V segment lost 2 bases and the J segment 5 bases; nucleotides outside the gene matches: 11. The germline gives CDR1 SGHDN, CDR2 FVKESK. For the CDR3, the DNA is TGTGCCAGCAGCCAATCCGGGACAGAGGGTTTATATGGCTACACCTTC. It codes for CASSQSGTEGLYGYTF. Using reference TRBV14 and TRBJ1-2 for the parts outside the CDR3, the full variable domain is EAGVTQFPSHSVIEKGQTVTLRCDPISGHDNLYWYRRVMGKEIKFLLHFVKESKQDESGMPNNRFLAERTGGTYSTLKVQPAELEDSGVYFCASSQSGTEGLYGYTFGSGTRLTVV.

The CDR3 loop reads CASSQLDSETQYF. CDR3 bases: TGCGCCAGCAGCCAACTTGACTCGGAGACCCAGTACTTC. The V call is TRBV4-1, the J call TRBJ2-5; D is uncertain. With 2 bases removed from V and 5 bases from J, the gap between germline ends came to 9 bases. Germline V gives CDR1 MGHRA, CDR2 YSYEKL. There are 13 residues in the CDR3.